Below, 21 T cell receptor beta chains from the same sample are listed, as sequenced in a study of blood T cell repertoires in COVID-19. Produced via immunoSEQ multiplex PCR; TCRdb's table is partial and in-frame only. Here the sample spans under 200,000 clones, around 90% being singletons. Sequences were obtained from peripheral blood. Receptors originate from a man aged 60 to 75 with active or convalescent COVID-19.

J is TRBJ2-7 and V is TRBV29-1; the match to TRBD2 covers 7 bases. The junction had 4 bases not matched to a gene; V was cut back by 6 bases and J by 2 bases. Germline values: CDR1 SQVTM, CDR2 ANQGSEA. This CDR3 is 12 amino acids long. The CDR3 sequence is CSVRTRAYEQYF. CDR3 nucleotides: TGCAGCGTCAGGACTAGAGCCTACGAGCAGTACTTC.

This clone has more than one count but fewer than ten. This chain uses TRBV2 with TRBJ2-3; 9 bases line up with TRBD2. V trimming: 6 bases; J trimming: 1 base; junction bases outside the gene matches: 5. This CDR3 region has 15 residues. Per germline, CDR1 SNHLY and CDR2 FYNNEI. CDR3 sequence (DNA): TGTGCCAGCAGACGATGGACTAGCGGCACAGATACGCAGTATTTT. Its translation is CASRRWTSGTDTQYF.

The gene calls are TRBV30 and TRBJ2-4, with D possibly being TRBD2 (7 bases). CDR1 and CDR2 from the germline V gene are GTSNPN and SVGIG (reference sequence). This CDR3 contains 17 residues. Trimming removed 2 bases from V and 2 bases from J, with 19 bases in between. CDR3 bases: TGTGCCTGGAGTAACCTTGGGGGGGCTGGGACCAAAAACATTCAGTACTTC. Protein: CAWSNLGGAGTKNIQYF.

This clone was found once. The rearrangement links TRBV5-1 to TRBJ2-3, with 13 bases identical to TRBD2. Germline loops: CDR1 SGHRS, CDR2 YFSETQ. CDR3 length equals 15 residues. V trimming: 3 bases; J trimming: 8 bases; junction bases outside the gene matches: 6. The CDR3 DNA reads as TGCGCCAGCAGCTCCGGACTAGCGGGGGCCCCTACGCAGTATTTT. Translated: CASSSGLAGAPTQYF.

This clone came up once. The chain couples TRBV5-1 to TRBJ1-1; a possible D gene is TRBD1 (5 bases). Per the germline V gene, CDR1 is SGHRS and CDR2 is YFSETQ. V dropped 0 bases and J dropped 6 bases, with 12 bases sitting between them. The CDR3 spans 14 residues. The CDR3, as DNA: TGCGCCAGCAGCTTGGGAGGGACTTGGGCTGAAGCTTTCTTT. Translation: CASSLGGTWAEAFF.

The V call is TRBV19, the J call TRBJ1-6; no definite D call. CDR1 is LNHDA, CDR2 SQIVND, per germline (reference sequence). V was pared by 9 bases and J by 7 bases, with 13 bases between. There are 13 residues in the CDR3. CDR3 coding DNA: TGTGCCAGCGCCCCCGAGAGCAATTCACCCCTCCACTTT. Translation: CASAPESNSPLHF.

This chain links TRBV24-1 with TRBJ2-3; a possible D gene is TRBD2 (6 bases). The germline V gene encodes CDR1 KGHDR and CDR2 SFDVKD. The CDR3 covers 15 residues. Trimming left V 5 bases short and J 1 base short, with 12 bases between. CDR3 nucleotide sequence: TGTGCCACCAGTGGTAGACTAGGGGGCACAGATACGCAGTATTTT. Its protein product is CATSGRLGGTDTQYF.

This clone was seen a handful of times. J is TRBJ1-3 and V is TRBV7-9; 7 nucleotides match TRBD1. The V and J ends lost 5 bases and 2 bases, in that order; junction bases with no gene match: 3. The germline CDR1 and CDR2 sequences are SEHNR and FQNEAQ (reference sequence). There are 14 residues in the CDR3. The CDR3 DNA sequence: TGTGCCAGCAGCCCTGACAGGGCTGGAAACACCATATATTTT. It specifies CASSPDRAGNTIYF.

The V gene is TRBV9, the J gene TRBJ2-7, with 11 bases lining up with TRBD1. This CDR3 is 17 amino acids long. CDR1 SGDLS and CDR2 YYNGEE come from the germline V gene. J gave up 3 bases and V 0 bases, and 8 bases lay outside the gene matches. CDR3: CASSVASGQGAGYEQYF. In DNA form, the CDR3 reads TGTGCCAGCAGCGTAGCTAGTGGACAGGGGGCTGGCTACGAGCAGTACTTC.

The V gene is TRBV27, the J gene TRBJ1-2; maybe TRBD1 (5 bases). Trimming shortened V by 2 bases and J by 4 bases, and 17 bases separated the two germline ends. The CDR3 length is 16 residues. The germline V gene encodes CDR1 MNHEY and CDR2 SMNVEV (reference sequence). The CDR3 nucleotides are TGTGCCAGCAGTTTAGGCCCCCCAGGGCTGGGCTATGGCTACACCTTC. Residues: CASSLGPPGLGYGYTF.

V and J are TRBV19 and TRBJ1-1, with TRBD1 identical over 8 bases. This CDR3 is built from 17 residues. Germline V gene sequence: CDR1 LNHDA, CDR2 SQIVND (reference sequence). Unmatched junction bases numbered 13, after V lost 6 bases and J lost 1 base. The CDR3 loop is CASRARGRGLPNTEAFF. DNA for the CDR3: TGTGCCAGTAGGGCAAGGGGCAGGGGGCTACCGAACACTGAAGCTTTCTTT.

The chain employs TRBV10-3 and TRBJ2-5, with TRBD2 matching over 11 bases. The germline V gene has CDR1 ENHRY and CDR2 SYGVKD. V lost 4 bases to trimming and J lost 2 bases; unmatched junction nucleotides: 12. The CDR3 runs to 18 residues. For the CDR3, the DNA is TGTGCCATCAGTGGGACTAGCGGGCGCCCGAACACTCAAGAGACCCAGTACTTC. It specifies CAISGTSGRPNTQETQYF.

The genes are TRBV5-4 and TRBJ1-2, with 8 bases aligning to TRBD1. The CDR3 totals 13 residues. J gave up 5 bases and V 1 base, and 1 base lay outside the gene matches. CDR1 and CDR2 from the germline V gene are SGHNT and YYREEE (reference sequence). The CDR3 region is CASSLQGAYGYTF. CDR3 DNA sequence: TGTGCCAGCAGCTTGCAGGGGGCATATGGCTACACCTTC.

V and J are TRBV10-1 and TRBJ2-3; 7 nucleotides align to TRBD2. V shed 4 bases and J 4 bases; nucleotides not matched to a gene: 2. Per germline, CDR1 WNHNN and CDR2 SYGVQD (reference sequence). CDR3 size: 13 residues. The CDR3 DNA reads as TGCGCCAGCAGTGCCCGGGGGGCAGATACGCAGTATTTT. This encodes CASSARGADTQYF.

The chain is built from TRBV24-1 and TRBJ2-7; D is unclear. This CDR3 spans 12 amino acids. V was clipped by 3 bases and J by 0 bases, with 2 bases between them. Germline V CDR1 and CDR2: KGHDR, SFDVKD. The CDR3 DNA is TGTGCCACCAGTGATCACTCCTACGAGCAGTACTTC. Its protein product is CATSDHSYEQYF.

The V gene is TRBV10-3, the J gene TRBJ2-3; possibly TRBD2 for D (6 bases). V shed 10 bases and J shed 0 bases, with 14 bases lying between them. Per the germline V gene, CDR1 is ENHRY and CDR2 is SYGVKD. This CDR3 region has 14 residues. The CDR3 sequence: CATQIGLSTDTQYF. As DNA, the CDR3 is TGTGCCACACAAATAGGACTAAGCACAGATACGCAGTATTTT.

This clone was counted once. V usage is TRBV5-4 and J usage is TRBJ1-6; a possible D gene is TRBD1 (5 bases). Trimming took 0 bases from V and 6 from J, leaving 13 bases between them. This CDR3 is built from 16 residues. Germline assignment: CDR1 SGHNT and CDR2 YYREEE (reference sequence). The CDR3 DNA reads TGTGCCAGCAGCTTGGATAGGCCGGACACTAATTCACCCCTCCACTTT. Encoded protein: CASSLDRPDTNSPLHF. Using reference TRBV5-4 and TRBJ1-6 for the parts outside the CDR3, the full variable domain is ETGVTQSPTHLIKTRGQQVTLRCSSQSGHNTVSWYQQALGQGPQFIFQYYREEENGRGNFPPRFSGLQFPNYSSELNVNALELDDSALYLCASSLDRPDTNSPLHFGNGTRLTVT.

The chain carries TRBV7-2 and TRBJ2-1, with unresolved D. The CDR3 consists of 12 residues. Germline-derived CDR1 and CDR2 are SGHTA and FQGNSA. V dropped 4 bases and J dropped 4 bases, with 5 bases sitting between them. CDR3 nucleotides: TGTGCCAGCAGCTCCCGGTACAATGAGCAGTTCTTC. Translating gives CASSSRYNEQFF.

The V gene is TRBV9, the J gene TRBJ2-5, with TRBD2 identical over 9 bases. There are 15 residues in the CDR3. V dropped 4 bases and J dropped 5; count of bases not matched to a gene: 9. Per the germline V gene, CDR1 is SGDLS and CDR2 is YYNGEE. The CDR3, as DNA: TGTGCCAGCAGCACCCGAGCGGGGGGCGGGGAGACCCAGTACTTC. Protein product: CASSTRAGGGETQYF.

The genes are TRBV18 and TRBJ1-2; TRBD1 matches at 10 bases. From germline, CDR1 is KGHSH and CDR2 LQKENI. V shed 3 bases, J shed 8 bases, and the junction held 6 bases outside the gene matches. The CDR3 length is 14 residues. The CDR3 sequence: CASSPGTGVEGYTF. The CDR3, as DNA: TGTGCCAGCTCACCCGGGACAGGGGTCGAGGGCTACACCTTC.

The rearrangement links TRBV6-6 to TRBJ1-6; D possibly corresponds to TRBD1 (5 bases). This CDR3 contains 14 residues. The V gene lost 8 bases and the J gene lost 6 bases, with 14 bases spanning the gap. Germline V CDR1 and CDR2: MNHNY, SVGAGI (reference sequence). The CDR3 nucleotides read TGTGCCAGCTACCAATGGGGGGGTAATTCACCCCTCCACTTT. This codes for CASYQWGGNSPLHF.